This passage covers 28 T cell receptor beta chains from one sample sequenced in a study of shared clonotypes between healthy human individuals. Clones were read by immunoSEQ multiplex PCR, and TCRdb kept only the in-frame ones, dropping some. The sample has some 2 million clones, just under 95% seen once. Naive CD8 cells lacked CD45RO and underwent positive selection for CCR7, leaving out terminally differentiated effector memory CD45RA+ cells. The sequenced sample consisted of naive CD8+ T cells sorted from blood. The receptors stem from a man aged 18 to 30 in good health.

The chain has TRBV6-6 and TRBJ2-5; D is undetermined. The V end was cut by 2 bases, the J end by 1 base, with 5 bases between. Per the germline V gene, CDR1 is MNHNY and CDR2 is SVGAGI (reference sequence). This CDR3 has 13 amino acids. The CDR3 sequence is CASSYDLQETQYF. Here the CDR3 DNA reads TGTGCCAGCAGTTACGACCTCCAAGAGACCCAGTACTTC.

The chain combines TRBV6-8 with TRBJ2-3; maybe TRBD2 (6 bases). Germline-derived CDR1 and CDR2 are MNHGY and SAAAGT. The CDR3 contains 18 residues. The V end was cut by 4 bases, the J end by 2 bases, with 22 bases between. As DNA, the CDR3 is TGTGCCAGCAGTTCCCCTTGCGGGGCAGACACTAACACAGATACGCAGTATTTT. This sequence encodes CASSSPCGADTNTDTQYF.

The genes are TRBV15 and TRBJ2-1; perhaps D is TRBD1 or TRBD2 (6 bases each). The V and J ends lost 3 bases and 9 bases respectively, with 15 bases between them. This CDR3 has 14 residues. Germline values: CDR1 LNHNV, CDR2 YYDKDF (reference sequence). CDR3 region: CATSRVMGGVEQFF. The CDR3 DNA is TGTGCCACCAGCAGGGTCATGGGGGGCGTTGAGCAGTTCTTC.

This rearrangement joins TRBV7-2 to TRBJ1-4; D not resolved. The V end lost 1 base, the J end lost 5 bases, and 5 bases lay between the germline ends. Looked up from germline, CDR1 is SGHTA and CDR2 is FQGNSA. This CDR3 comprises 13 residues. The CDR3 loop is CASSLVSNEKLFF. CDR3 sequence (DNA): TGTGCCAGCAGCTTAGTAAGCAATGAAAAACTGTTTTTT.

The chain uses TRBV19 and TRBJ2-7; D remains ambiguous. V lost 6 bases to trimming and J lost 2 bases, with 5 bases between them. The CDR3 covers 11 residues. Germline V gene data show CDR1 as LNHDA and CDR2 as SQIVND (reference sequence). CDR3 in DNA: TGTGCCAGTAGCGATACCTACGAGCAGTACTTC. This gives the protein CASSDTYEQYF.

On this clone itself: This sample includes further DNA sequences coding for the same CDR3. This sequence joins TRBV6-1 and TRBJ2-7; D is unresolved. V lost 3 bases and J 3 bases, leaving 9 bases between the germline ends. The CDR3 is 13 residues long. The V gene's germline CDR1 is MNHNS and CDR2 SASEGT. The DNA for the CDR3 is TGTGCCAGCAGTGAGTACTCCGACTACGAGCAGTACTTC. This gives the protein CASSEYSDYEQYF.

The V and J genes are TRBV5-1 and TRBJ1-1; the match to TRBD1 covers 9 bases. V was pared by 4 bases and J by 8 bases, with 3 bases of the junction left unmatched. The germline CDR1 and CDR2 sequences are SGHRS and YFSETQ. This CDR3 is 12 amino acids long. The CDR3 coding sequence is TGCGCCAGCAGCGTGGGACAGGGAGAAGCTTTCTTT. This sequence encodes CASSVGQGEAFF.

A single count supports this clone. The J gene is TRBJ2-1, the V gene TRBV10-2; D might be TRBD2 (6 bases). CDR3 size: 14 residues. V lost 6 bases and J lost 5, with 14 bases in between. CDR1 is WSHSY, CDR2 SAAADI, per germline. The CDR3 loop reads CASRNGPSDNEQFF. Written as DNA, the CDR3 is TGCGCCAGCAGGAACGGTCCTAGCGACAATGAGCAGTTCTTC.

CDR3 sequence reads: CASSVNRDNRETQYF. The CDR3, as DNA: TGTGCCAGCAGCGTGAACCGGGACAACAGGGAGACCCAGTACTTC. This chain joins TRBV5-6 and TRBJ2-5, with D perhaps matching TRBD1 (6 bases). The germline V and J ends were trimmed by 4 bases and 5 bases, with 18 bases remaining between them. Germline CDR1 and CDR2: SGHDT and YYEEEE. The CDR3 loop spans 15 amino acids.

This clone was seen only once. Other DNA sequences in this specimen translate into the identical CDR3. The chain couples TRBV9 to TRBJ1-1; no definite D call. Germline V gives CDR1 SGDLS, CDR2 YYNGEE. The CDR3 is made up of 14 amino acids. V was pared by 0 bases and J by 2 bases, with 8 bases between. The CDR3 DNA is TGTGCCAGCAGCGTAGGGACCGTTAACACTGAAGCTTTCTTT. Encoded protein: CASSVGTVNTEAFF.

On this clone itself: The same CDR3 also results from other DNA sequences found in this sample. The CDR3 is CASRGAYNEQFF. In DNA form, the CDR3 reads TGTGCCAGCAGGGGCGCCTACAATGAGCAGTTCTTC. The chain links TRBV6-5 to TRBJ2-1, with D unclear. The CDR3 length is 12 residues. From germline, CDR1 is MNHEY and CDR2 SVGAGI. V was shortened by 6 bases and J by 2 bases, with 5 bases between the two germline ends.

This chain connects TRBV4-1 to TRBJ2-2; TRBD1 might be the D (5 bases). Trimming took off 2 bases at V and 3 bases at J, with 13 bases between the two ends. The CDR3 spans 16 residues. CDR1 is MGHRA, CDR2 YSYEKL, per germline. The CDR3 DNA sequence: TGCGCCAGCAGCCAACAGGGCGGTGGGGACACCGGGGAGCTGTTTTTT. Amino acids: CASSQQGGGDTGELFF.

As regards this clone: Other DNA sequences within the sample encode an identical CDR3. The gene calls are TRBV30 and TRBJ2-3; D may be TRBD2 (5 bases). The ends were cut back, 3 bases at V and 1 base at J, with 14 bases in the middle. This CDR3 comprises 15 residues. Germline values: CDR1 GTSNPN, CDR2 SVGIG (reference sequence). In nucleotides, the CDR3 is TGTGCCTGGAGCGTCGGCGGGCTGGGCACAGATACGCAGTATTTT. Protein sequence: CAWSVGGLGTDTQYF.

This chain connects TRBV7-9 to TRBJ2-1; 12 bases fit TRBD2. Germline lookup yields CDR1 SEHNR and CDR2 FQNEAQ (reference sequence). The CDR3 spans 16 residues. The V segment lost 5 bases and the J segment 8 bases; nucleotides outside the gene matches: 10. CDR3 sequence: CASSTSWTSGNDEQFF. The CDR3 region has the DNA TGTGCCAGCAGCACGAGCTGGACTAGCGGGAATGATGAGCAGTTCTTC. Full variable domain (remainder filled in from reference TRBV7-9 and TRBJ2-1): DTGVSQNPRHKITKRGQNVTFRCDPISEHNRLYWYRQTLGQGPEFLTYFQNEAQLEKSRLLSDRFSAERPKGSFSTLEIQRTEQGDSAMYLCASSTSWTSGNDEQFFGPGTRLTVL.

The CDR3 DNA reads TGTGCCAGTAGTGGGAAGCCGGCGTCCTACGAGCAGTACTTC. Protein product: CASSGKPASYEQYF. This chain connects TRBV19 to TRBJ2-7, with D unclear. CDR1 and CDR2 (germline): LNHDA, SQIVND (reference sequence). This CDR3 has 14 residues. Between the trimmed V and J ends, which lost 5 bases and 1 base, there was a span of 12 bases.

The chain recombines TRBV30 with TRBJ1-1, with D unclear. This CDR3 comprises 16 residues. Germline CDR1 GTSNPN, CDR2 SVGIG (reference sequence). Trimming took off 1 base at V and 0 bases at J, with 15 bases between the two ends. The CDR3 DNA follows: TGTGCCTGGAGTGGGTCGTCAGGCCTCATGAACACTGAAGCTTTCTTT. This codes for CAWSGSSGLMNTEAFF.

The chain employs TRBV27 and TRBJ2-3, with D unclear. Trimming cost V 5 bases and J 1 base, with 16 bases left between them. The CDR3 runs 16 residues. Per the germline V gene, CDR1 is MNHEY and CDR2 is SMNVEV (reference sequence). As DNA, the CDR3 is TGTGCCAGCAGTCAGACGACCCCTCAGGGCACAGATACGCAGTATTTT. Encoded protein: CASSQTTPQGTDTQYF.

The genes are TRBV15 and TRBJ1-5; weak D call: TRBD1 (5 bases). The CDR3 is 15 amino acids. V lost 0 bases and J 1 base, leaving 7 bases between the germline ends. The germline V gene has CDR1 LNHNV and CDR2 YYDKDF (reference sequence). CDR3 amino acids: CATSRERGSNQPQHF. The CDR3 DNA reads as TGTGCCACCAGCAGAGAACGGGGCAGCAATCAGCCCCAGCATTTT.

This chain joins TRBV29-1 and TRBJ2-3; TRBD2 might be the D (6 bases). Germline V gene data show CDR1 as SQVTM and CDR2 as ANQGSEA. This CDR3 spans 13 amino acids. With 0 bases removed from V and 6 bases from J, the gap between germline ends came to 10 bases. CDR3 sequence reads: CSVEDLAMDTQYF. CDR3 DNA: TGCAGCGTTGAAGACCTAGCGATGGATACGCAGTATTTT.

J is TRBJ1-1 and V is TRBV7-9; D uncertain. The CDR3 is 15 amino acids. The V and J ends lost 1 base and 3 bases respectively, with 12 bases between them. Germline assignment: CDR1 SEHNR and CDR2 FQNEAQ (reference sequence). CDR3 sequence reads: CASSLGWYGDTEAFF. Here the CDR3 DNA reads TGTGCCAGCAGCTTAGGTTGGTATGGGGACACTGAAGCTTTCTTT.

The CDR3 DNA follows: TGCGCCAGCAGCCAAGAGCGGCACCTGAACACTGAAGCTTTCTTT. Translated, it gives CASSQERHLNTEAFF. The V gene is TRBV4-1, the J gene TRBJ1-1; no clear D. The CDR3 length is 15 residues. Trimming left V 0 bases short and J 0 bases short, with 8 bases between. Germline V lookup: CDR1 MGHRA, CDR2 YSYEKL.

With regard to this clone: Other DNA variants within this sample encode the same CDR3. The chain uses TRBV5-6 and TRBJ2-1, with TRBD1 as a possible D gene (5 bases). Trimming shortened V by 2 bases and J by 6 bases, and 9 bases separated the two germline ends. The CDR3 loop spans 13 amino acids. Germline V CDR1 and CDR2: SGHDT, YYEEEE. The CDR3, as DNA: TGTGCCAGCAGCTTTGGGGCCCCCAATGAGCAGTTCTTC. Its translation: CASSFGAPNEQFF.

The J gene is TRBJ1-6, the V gene TRBV21-1. TRBV21-1 is assigned pseudogene status. The CDR3 sequence is 15 residues long. The CDR3 here is CASRNDSGYNSPLHF. DNA of the CDR3: TGTGCCAGCCGCAATGACAGCGGGTATAATTCACCCCTCCACTTT.

The rearrangement links TRBV6-1 to TRBJ1-2; D gene unclear. Trimming shortened V by 3 bases and J by 1 base, and 9 bases separated the two germline ends. The CDR3 is 14 residues long. Per germline, CDR1 MNHNS and CDR2 SASEGT. CDR3: CASSEVAVNYGYTF. The CDR3 coding sequence is TGTGCCAGCAGTGAGGTGGCAGTTAACTATGGCTACACCTTC.

This chain joins TRBV5-6 and TRBJ1-4; the D gene is possibly TRBD1 (6 bases). CDR3 length: 15 amino acids. Trimming removed 1 base from V and 3 bases from J, with 10 bases in between. The V gene's germline CDR1 is SGHDT and CDR2 YYEEEE. CDR3 loop: CASSLYREANEKLFF. DNA of the CDR3: TGTGCCAGCAGCTTGTACAGGGAGGCTAATGAAAAACTGTTTTTT.

The sample holds one count of this clone. The chain has TRBV27 and TRBJ2-7; tentatively, D is TRBD1 (5 bases). CDR1 is MNHEY, CDR2 SMNVEV, per germline (reference sequence). The CDR3 extends over 13 amino acids. V dropped 2 bases and J dropped 6 bases, with 11 bases sitting between them. In nucleotides, the CDR3 is TGTGCCAGCAGTTTAATCCCAGGGATCGAGCAGTACTTC. Its protein is CASSLIPGIEQYF.

V usage is TRBV2 and J usage is TRBJ2-7; tentative D call: TRBD1 (5 bases). Trimming left V 6 bases short and J 4 bases short, with 7 bases between. Per germline, CDR1 SNHLY and CDR2 FYNNEI. CDR3 length equals 11 residues. CDR3 sequence reads: CASRAGYEQYF. The CDR3 DNA reads as TGTGCCAGCAGGGCAGGGTACGAGCAGTACTTC.

CDR3 protein: CASSLGLDGELFF. The CDR3 nucleotides read TGTGCCAGCAGCCTCGGGCTGGACGGGGAGCTGTTTTTT. The chain combines TRBV5-4 with TRBJ2-2, with no clear D. Trimming shortened V by 4 bases and J by 7 bases, and 11 bases separated the two germline ends. In germline, CDR1 is SGHNT, CDR2 YYREEE (reference sequence). The CDR3 is 13 amino acids. The full variable domain, with the rest looked up from reference TRBV5-4 and TRBJ2-2, is ETGVTQSPTHLIKTRGQQVTLRCSSQSGHNTVSWYQQALGQGPQFIFQYYREEENGRGNFPPRFSGLQFPNYSSELNVNALELDDSALYLCASSLGLDGELFFGEGSRLTVL.